Detailed here is one TCR beta chain. The data derive from a study of OX40 agonist ivuxolimab in advanced cancers. In the study overall: The drug used for patients, ivuxolimab, was an agonistic anti-OX40 (CD134) antibody. Ivuxolimab, which patients received intravenously every 2 weeks, was dosed at 0.01 to 10 mg/kg. Partial response was recorded in three patients: one hepatocellular carcinoma and two cutaneous melanoma cases.

Sequenced by immunoSEQ multiplex PCR; TCRdb stores in-frame clones only, minus some. The data hold under 85,000 clones, with roughly 77% observed a single time. The germline V gene encodes CDR1 SGHNT and CDR2 YENEEA. Deletions cut 4 bases from V and 9 bases from J, with 19 bases between. The CDR3 runs 15 residues. If patients had autoimmune disease history or systemic immunosuppression, they were excluded. The receptor's source is an adult with an advanced solid tumor such as melanoma, head and neck, liver or kidney cancer. Sequences were derived from CD4+ or CD8+ T cells sorted from blood, sampled in a trial of the OX40 agonist ivuxolimab. The rearrangement links TRBV11-3 to TRBJ2-1, with a tentative D call TRBD2 (5 bases). The CDR3 bases are TGTGCCAGCAGCTCGGGGTTAAGGAGCGTAGTTGAGCAGTTCTTC. It specifies CASSSGLRSVVEQFF.